The 29 T cell receptor beta chains reported below all come from one sample, sequenced in a study of Graves' ophthalmopathy and Graves' hyperthyroidism. RNA served as the template for amplifying TCR beta CDR3 regions. Investigators did first-round RT-PCR with HTBI primers, then second-round multiplex PCR. TCRdb recomputed calls from the multiplex PCR reads with MiXCR, one row per CDR3 protein. Here the sample spans over a million distinct CDR3 sequences, 35% to 45% being singletons. Sequencing was done on a sample of peripheral blood or thyroid tissue (not recorded which). The receptors were sampled from an adult man with Graves' hyperthyroidism.

The chain couples TRBV25-1 to TRBJ1-2; TRBD1 aligns across 7 bases. Germline lookup yields CDR1 MGHDK and CDR2 SYGVNS. The CDR3 runs 15 residues. With V trimmed by 11 bases and J by 3 bases, 15 bases remained unmatched. The CDR3 protein is CASLRGGGFDYGYTF. CDR3 bases: TGTGCCTCACTCAGGGGGGGGGGCTTTGACTATGGCTACACCTTC.

As for this clonotype: A single base separates this from a much larger clone, so it may be a read error. The V call is TRBV6-5, the J call TRBJ2-7; possibly TRBD1 or TRBD2 for D (6 bases each). CDR3 size: 14 residues. Germline V gene sequence: CDR1 MNHEY, CDR2 SVGAGI. The CDR3 sequence is CVSSTIYREDEQYF. The CDR3 nucleotides are TGTGTCAGCAGTACCATCTACAGGGAGGACGAGCAGTACTTC.

In regard to this clonotype: Given the absence of the conserved phenylalanine or tryptophan at the CDR3 end, a read error is likely. No DNA is shown, since the ends of the CDR3 on it are uncertain; the CDR3 is the one TCRdb lists. The chain combines TRBV6-6 with TRBJ1-4. A total of 8 residues make up the CDR3, ends included. Per the germline V gene, CDR1 is MNHNY and CDR2 is SVGAGI (reference sequence). The CDR3 sequence: CASSTDVY.

The CDR3 coding sequence is TGCAGCGTTTTCCAGCCCGGGCCCCTCTACGAGCAGTACTTC. This encodes CSVFQPGPLYEQYF. J is TRBJ2-7 and V is TRBV29-1, with D unclear. Between the trimmed V and J ends, which lost 5 bases and 3 bases, there was a span of 17 bases. Germline V CDR1 and CDR2: SQVTM, ANQGSEA. The CDR3 is made up of 14 amino acids.

On this clonotype itself: A read error is possible here, since a much larger clone lies one base away. The rearrangement uses TRBV19 and TRBJ1-1, with unresolved D. Per germline, CDR1 LNHDA and CDR2 SQIVND (reference sequence). V was cut by 8 bases and J by 2 bases, with 15 bases left in between. This CDR3 region has 14 residues. CDR3 in amino acids: CASGTYGLNTEAFF. The DNA of the CDR3 is TGTGCCAGTGGTACCTATGGGTTAAACACTGAAGCTTTCTTT.

Concerning this clonotype: Given a much more abundant clone one base away, this may be a read error. The V and J genes are TRBV7-8 and TRBJ1-2, with no clear D. CDR1 and CDR2 (germline): SGHVS, FQNEAQ. V shed 5 bases and J shed 4 bases, with 14 bases lying between them. This CDR3 spans 14 amino acids. As DNA, the CDR3 is TGTGCCAGCAGCCCGCTGGCCGCAGGCTATGGCTACACCTTC. Its translation is CASSPLAAGYGYTF.

This clonotype was seen repeatedly, ten times or more. Being one base from a much bigger clone, this may be a read error. The rearrangement joins TRBV29-1 to TRBJ1-6, with D hard to call. This CDR3 contains 11 residues. Looked up from germline, CDR1 is SQVTM and CDR2 is ANQGSEA. Trimming stripped 7 bases from V and 14 bases from J, with 15 bases between. CDR3 sequence reads: CSAGLSGSLHF. The CDR3 bases are TGCAGCGCTGGTCTTTCGGGATCCCTCCACTTT.

CDR3 sequence: CSVEDRGGLNTEAFF. For the CDR3, the DNA is TGCAGCGTTGAAGATCGGGGAGGACTGAACACTGAAGCTTTCTTT. The chain couples TRBV29-1 to TRBJ1-1, with D uncertain. Germline loops: CDR1 SQVTM, CDR2 ANQGSEA. V was pared by 0 bases and J by 0 bases, with 11 bases between. The CDR3 contains 15 residues.

The chain couples TRBV28 to TRBJ1-5, with D perhaps matching TRBD1 (6 bases). CDR1 MDHEN and CDR2 SYDVKM come from the germline V gene. The germline V and J ends were trimmed by 8 bases and 4 bases, with 12 bases remaining between them. The CDR3 extends over 13 amino acids. The DNA for the CDR3 is TGTGCCAGCGTCGGGGGCTCGAATCAGCCCCAGCATTTT. Its protein product is CASVGGSNQPQHF.

The chain is built from TRBV10-3 and TRBJ2-5; no clear D gene. The J call may be mistaken, given a closer DNA end match to TRBJ2-1. Germline values: CDR1 ENHRY, CDR2 SYGVKD. The CDR3 covers 12 residues. The CDR3 nucleotides read TGTGCCATCAGTGGCGAAGGCGGTGAGCAGTTCTTC. Protein: CAISGEGGEQFF.

This clonotype has at least ten counts. The rearrangement joins TRBV5-1 to TRBJ2-7; D perhaps matches TRBD1 (6 bases). This CDR3 has 15 residues. V lost 4 bases and J lost 0, with 14 bases in between. Germline-derived CDR1 and CDR2 are SGHRS and YFSETQ. CDR3 region: CASSQSGTTSYEQYF. The CDR3 bases are TGCGCCAGCAGCCAATCCGGGACAACCTCCTACGAGCAGTACTTC.

The chain combines TRBV20-1 with TRBJ1-2; TRBD1 is a possible D gene (5 bases). Germline-derived CDR1 and CDR2 are DFQATT and SNEGSKA (reference sequence). CDR3 length: 14 residues. Trimming shortened V by 3 bases and J by 8 bases, and 19 bases separated the two germline ends. CDR3 nucleotides: TGCAGTGCTAGGATGCTTCAGGGAACGAGGGGCTACACCTTC. Protein product: CSARMLQGTRGYTF.

The chain links TRBV9 to TRBJ2-7, with 10 nucleotides matching TRBD1. The CDR3 length is 15 residues. The V gene end was trimmed by 3 bases and the J gene end by 5 bases; junction bases not matched to a gene: 8. The germline V gene has CDR1 SGDLS and CDR2 YYNGEE. CDR3 nucleotide sequence: TGTGCCAGCAGCGCCACCGGGGACAGGGGCAACGAGCAGTACTTC. Its protein product is CASSATGDRGNEQYF.

This clonotype turned up a few times. This sequence joins TRBV15 and TRBJ2-5; 7 nucleotides agree with TRBD1. V was pared by 2 bases and J by 5 bases, with 14 bases of the junction left unmatched. Germline CDR1 reads LNHNV; CDR2 reads YYDKDF (reference sequence). The CDR3 extends over 17 amino acids. The CDR3 region has the DNA TGTGCCACCAGCAGAACCAAACAGGGGTTCGGGCAGGAGACCCAGTACTTC. Protein product: CATSRTKQGFGQETQYF.

This chain connects TRBV5-1 to TRBJ2-7, with D possibly matching TRBD2 (7 bases). V was trimmed by 0 bases and J by 9 bases, leaving 22 bases between them. Germline V gene data show CDR1 as SGHRS and CDR2 as YFSETQ. The CDR3 spans 16 residues. DNA of the CDR3: TGCGCCAGCAGCTTGGTGGGGGGGCGGGGGCCGACCGGGCAGTACTTC. As protein: CASSLVGGRGPTGQYF.

This clonotype appeared many times. The V call is TRBV20-1, the J call TRBJ2-7; 10 nucleotides line up with TRBD1. CDR3 size: 14 residues. The ends lost 4 bases at V and 6 bases at J; junction bases unmatched: 9. The V gene's germline CDR1 is DFQATT and CDR2 SNEGSKA (reference sequence). The CDR3 bases are TGCAGTGCTACCCGGGACAGGGGCTTCCTCGAGCAGTACTTC. Protein: CSATRDRGFLEQYF.

This clonotype was picked up many times. The chain employs TRBV7-9 and TRBJ2-7; 7 nucleotides agree with TRBD1. Losses at the gene ends were 0 bases for V and 5 bases for J; bases not matched to a gene: 10. This CDR3 region has 16 residues. Germline CDR1 reads SEHNR; CDR2 reads FQNEAQ (reference sequence). The CDR3 sequence: CASSLARAGGSHEQYF. The CDR3, as DNA: TGTGCCAGCAGCTTAGCTCGGGCAGGGGGTTCCCACGAGCAGTACTTC.

This clonotype was seen a few times. The chain employs TRBV9 and TRBJ2-5; a possible D gene is TRBD2 (6 bases). Germline V gene data show CDR1 as SGDLS and CDR2 as YYNGEE. This CDR3 spans 15 amino acids. Trimming left V 4 bases short and J 1 base short, with 14 bases between. The CDR3 reads CASSSWDSLQETQYF. As DNA, the CDR3 is TGTGCCAGCAGCTCCTGGGACTCCCTCCAAGAGACCCAGTACTTC.

The gene calls are TRBV10-3 and TRBJ1-2; tentatively, D is TRBD1 (5 bases). Trimming cost V 7 bases and J 0 bases, with 21 bases left between them. This CDR3 region has 17 residues. CDR1 is ENHRY, CDR2 SYGVKD, per germline. CDR3 nucleotides: TGTGCCATCACTGGGCCTTTGGGGGTAGGGGCTAACTATGGCTACACCTTC. Amino acid sequence: CAITGPLGVGANYGYTF.

This clonotype was counted at least ten times. The chain carries TRBV7-9 and TRBJ2-7; D remains ambiguous. The CDR3 has 16 residues. The germline V gene encodes CDR1 SEHNR and CDR2 FQNEAQ (reference sequence). The V gene lost 1 base and the J gene lost 3 bases, with 16 bases spanning the gap. CDR3 nucleotides: TGTGCCAGCAGCTTAGAGGGCAGTCACTTATACTACGAGCAGTACTTC. Translating gives CASSLEGSHLYYEQYF.

The chain combines TRBV10-3 with TRBJ1-2; no firm D call. V lost 10 bases and J 4 bases, leaving 13 bases between the germline ends. Per germline, CDR1 ENHRY and CDR2 SYGVKD. The CDR3 spans 12 residues. The CDR3 nucleotides read TGTGCCAGCGCGTCGGCAGGCTATGGCTACACCTTC. Translating gives CASASAGYGYTF.

The table lists this clonotype with many counts. One junction end does not reproduce the germline sequence, and a read error may be involved. V and J are TRBV7-3 and TRBJ2-2; a weak D match, TRBD2 (5 bases). Germline V lookup: CDR1 SGHTA, CDR2 FQGTGA. CDR3 length: 15 amino acids. The CDR3 spells CASTLTSSVTGELFF. CDR3 coding DNA: TGTGCCAGCACCTTAACTAGTTCCGTCACCGGGGAGCTGTTTTTT.

This chain uses TRBV4-3 with TRBJ2-7; weak D call: TRBD2 (6 bases). Germline CDR1 is LGHNA and CDR2 is YSLEER. The CDR3 is 14 residues long. The V end lost 1 base, the J end lost 5 bases, and 12 bases lay between the germline ends. The CDR3 nucleotides are TGCGCCAGCAGCCAAGGGGTGGCTAGCGACGAGCAGTACTTC. This codes for CASSQGVASDEQYF.

This clonotype occurred many times. The chain recombines TRBV9 with TRBJ2-5; D gene ambiguous. This CDR3 is 15 amino acids long. Germline V gene sequence: CDR1 SGDLS, CDR2 YYNGEE. V dropped 0 bases and J dropped 4 bases, with 13 bases sitting between them. The CDR3 loop is CASSVGSQNSETQYF. The CDR3 DNA is TGTGCCAGCAGCGTAGGAAGCCAGAACTCAGAGACCCAGTACTTC.

This clonotype was observed a few times. The rearrangement uses TRBV15 and TRBJ2-5; 13 bases are shared with TRBD2. The germline V gene has CDR1 LNHNV and CDR2 YYDKDF (reference sequence). This CDR3 is 14 amino acids long. J gave up 5 bases and V 4 bases, and 1 base lay outside the gene matches. CDR3 nucleotides: TGTGCCACCAGCACGGGACTAGCGGGGGAGACCCAGTACTTC. Its translation: CATSTGLAGETQYF.

J is TRBJ1-1 and V is TRBV2; TRBD1 agrees at 7 bases. The CDR3 spans 15 residues. V was clipped by 5 bases and J by 1 base; unmatched bases: 7. Germline V gives CDR1 SNHLY, CDR2 FYNNEI. The CDR3 sequence is CASSSGQAKNTEAFF. CDR3 bases: TGTGCCAGCAGTTCCGGACAGGCAAAGAACACTGAAGCTTTCTTT.

At least ten counts were recorded for this clonotype. As DNA, the CDR3 is TGTGCCAGCAGCTTCCGACAGCTGAACACTGAAGCTTTCTTT. It specifies CASSFRQLNTEAFF. This chain uses TRBV7-2 with TRBJ1-1; tentative D call: TRBD1 (5 bases). With 3 bases removed from V and 0 bases from J, the gap between germline ends came to 8 bases. From germline, CDR1 is SGHTA and CDR2 FQGNSA. The CDR3 runs to 14 residues.

The chain carries TRBV10-3 and TRBJ2-5, with 9 bases lining up with TRBD2. The CDR3 contains 17 residues. In germline, CDR1 is ENHRY, CDR2 SYGVKD. The trim removed 1 base at V and 1 base at J, leaving 7 bases unmatched. CDR3 loop: CAISELSSGTLQETQYF. DNA of the CDR3: TGTGCCATCAGTGAGTTGTCTAGCGGGACACTCCAAGAGACCCAGTACTTC.

This clonotype has a count of ten or more. The chain joins TRBV10-3 to TRBJ2-5, with a tentative D call TRBD1 (5 bases). This CDR3 has 16 amino acids. Trimming took 1 base from V and 0 from J, leaving 12 bases between them. CDR1 is ENHRY and CDR2 is SYGVKD in the germline V gene. The CDR3 region is CAISEYSQGYQETQYF. In nucleotides, the CDR3 is TGTGCCATCAGTGAGTACTCCCAGGGATACCAAGAGACCCAGTACTTC.